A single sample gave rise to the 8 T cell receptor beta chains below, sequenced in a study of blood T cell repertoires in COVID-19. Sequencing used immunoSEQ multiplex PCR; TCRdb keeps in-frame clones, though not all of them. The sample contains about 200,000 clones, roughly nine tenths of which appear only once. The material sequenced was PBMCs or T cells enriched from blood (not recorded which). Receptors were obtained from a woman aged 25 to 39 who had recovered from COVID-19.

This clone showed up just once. The CDR3 sequence: CASSLGFQADTQYF. The DNA for the CDR3 is TGTGCCAGCAGCTTAGGGTTTCAGGCAGATACGCAGTATTTT. The gene calls are TRBV7-9 and TRBJ2-3; D call uncertain. The CDR3 totals 14 residues. With 1 base removed from V and 4 bases from J, the gap between germline ends came to 9 bases. Germline assignment: CDR1 SEHNR and CDR2 FQNEAQ (reference sequence). The full variable domain, with the rest looked up from reference TRBV7-9 and TRBJ2-3, is DTGVSQNPRHKITKRGQNVTFRCDPISEHNRLYWYRQTLGQGPEFLTYFQNEAQLEKSRLLSDRFSAERPKGSFSTLEIQRTEQGDSAMYLCASSLGFQADTQYFGPGTRLTVL.

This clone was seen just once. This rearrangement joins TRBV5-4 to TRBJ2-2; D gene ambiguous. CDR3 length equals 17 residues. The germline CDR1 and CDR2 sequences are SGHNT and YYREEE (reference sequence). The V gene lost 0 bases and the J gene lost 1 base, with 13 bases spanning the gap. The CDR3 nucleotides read TGTGCCAGCAGCTTGGCGACTCGACCAAGGAACACCGGGGAGCTGTTTTTT. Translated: CASSLATRPRNTGELFF.

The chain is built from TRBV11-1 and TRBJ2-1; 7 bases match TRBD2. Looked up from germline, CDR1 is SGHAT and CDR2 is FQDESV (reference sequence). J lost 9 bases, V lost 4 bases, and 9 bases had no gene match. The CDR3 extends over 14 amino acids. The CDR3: CASSWLAALGEQFF. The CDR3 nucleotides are TGTGCCAGCAGCTGGCTAGCGGCCTTGGGTGAGCAGTTCTTC. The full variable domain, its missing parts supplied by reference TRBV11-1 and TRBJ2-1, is EAEVAQSPRYKITEKSQAVAFWCDPISGHATLYWYRQILGQGPELLVQFQDESVVDDSQLPKDRFSAERLKGVDSTLKIQPAELGDSAMYLCASSWLAALGEQFFGPGTRLTVL.

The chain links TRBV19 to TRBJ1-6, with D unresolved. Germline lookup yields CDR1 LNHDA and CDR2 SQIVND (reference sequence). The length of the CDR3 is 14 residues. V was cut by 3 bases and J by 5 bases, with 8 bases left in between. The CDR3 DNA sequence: TGTGCCAGTAGTATCCCGGTGAATAATTCACCCCTCCACTTT. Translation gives CASSIPVNNSPLHF.

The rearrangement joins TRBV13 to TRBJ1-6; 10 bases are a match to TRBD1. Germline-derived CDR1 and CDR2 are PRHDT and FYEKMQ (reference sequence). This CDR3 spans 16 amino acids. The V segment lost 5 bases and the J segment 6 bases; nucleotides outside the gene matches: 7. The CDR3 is CASSPTGGSINSPLHF. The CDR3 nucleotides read TGTGCCAGCAGCCCGACAGGGGGCTCGATTAATTCACCCCTCCACTTT.

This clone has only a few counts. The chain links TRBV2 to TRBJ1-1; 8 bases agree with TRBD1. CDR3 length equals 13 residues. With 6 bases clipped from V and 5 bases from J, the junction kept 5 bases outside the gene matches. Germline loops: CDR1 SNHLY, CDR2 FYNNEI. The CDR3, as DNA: TGTGCCAGCAGCCTACAGGGGGGAACTGAAGCTTTCTTT. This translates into CASSLQGGTEAFF.

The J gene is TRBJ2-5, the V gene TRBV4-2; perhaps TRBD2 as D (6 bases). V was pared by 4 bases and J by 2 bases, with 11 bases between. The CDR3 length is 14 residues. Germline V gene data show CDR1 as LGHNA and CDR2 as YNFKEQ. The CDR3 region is CASSLGGIQETQYF. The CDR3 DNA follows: TGTGCCAGCAGCCTTGGGGGGATTCAAGAGACCCAGTACTTC.

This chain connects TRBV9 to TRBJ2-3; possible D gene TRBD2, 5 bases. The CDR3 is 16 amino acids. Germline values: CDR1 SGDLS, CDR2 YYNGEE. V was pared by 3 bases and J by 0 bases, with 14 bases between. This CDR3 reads CASSAGGGLSTDTQYF. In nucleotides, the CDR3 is TGTGCCAGCAGCGCGGGCGGAGGACTGAGCACAGATACGCAGTATTTT.